The source of this T cell receptor (beta chain) is a study of T and B cells in COVID-19 patients. The overall study: Peripheral blood came from COVID-19 patients with active infection or after recovery. Study-level points and caveats: Patients with COVID-19 reportedly showed strongly skewed T cell receptor beta variable and joining gene usage. Active COVID-19 showed highly clonal TRB repertoires; recovery showed diversity and richness above healthy donors. Early severe-case samples and blood from mildly ill patients during symptoms were in short supply.

TRB rearrangements were amplified by multiplex PCR with BIOMED2 TRB-A/B primers. Each CDR3 protein gets one entry after TCRdb re-called the multiplex PCR reads with MiXCR. Here the sample spans more than 20,000 distinct CDR3 sequences, approximately 32% being singletons. TRB was amplified from about 260-540 ng of blood genomic DNA. In the case of this clonotype: Its target is not known.

Trimming stripped 2 bases from V and 3 bases from J, with 9 bases between. The CDR3 is 14 amino acids. Per germline, CDR1 SGHNT and CDR2 YYREEE (reference sequence). The clonotype was recovered from a human donor who had recovered from COVID-19. Sequencing input: blood. V usage is TRBV5-4 and J usage is TRBJ1-5; perhaps TRBD1 as D (5 bases). CDR3 coding DNA: TGTGCCAGCAGCTTACGAGGGGACAATCAGCCCCAGCATTTT. Protein product: CASSLRGDNQPQHF.